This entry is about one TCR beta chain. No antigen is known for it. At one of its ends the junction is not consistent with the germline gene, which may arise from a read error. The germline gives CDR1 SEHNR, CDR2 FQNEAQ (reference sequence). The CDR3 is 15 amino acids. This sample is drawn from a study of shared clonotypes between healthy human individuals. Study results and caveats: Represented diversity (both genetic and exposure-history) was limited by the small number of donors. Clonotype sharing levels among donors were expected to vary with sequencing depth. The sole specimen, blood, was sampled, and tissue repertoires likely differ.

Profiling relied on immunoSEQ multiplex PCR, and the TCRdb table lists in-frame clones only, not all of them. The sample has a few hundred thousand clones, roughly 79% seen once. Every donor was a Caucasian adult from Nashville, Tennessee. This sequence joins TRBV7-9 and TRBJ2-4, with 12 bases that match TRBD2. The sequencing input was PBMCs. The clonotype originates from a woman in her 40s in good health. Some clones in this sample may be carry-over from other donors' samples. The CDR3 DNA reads TGTGCCAGCAGCCGCGGACTAGCGGGGATTGATAGGCGGAACTTC. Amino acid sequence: CASSRGLAGIDRRNF.